Shown below are 8 T cell receptor beta chains from a single sample sequenced in a study of metastatic and nonmetastatic thyroid tumors. TCRdb re-analyzed the PCR reads using MiXCR. The profile shows around 25,000 clones, just under 15% of them singletons. Among the patients, none had received any treatment before thyroid surgery. Sequenced sample: blood. The receptors shown here come from a female donor with papillary thyroid cancer or a benign thyroid nodule (not recorded which). Some clones in this sample may be carry-over from other donors' samples.

With regard to this clone: This could be a read error, since a much larger clone is one nucleotide away. The chain is built from TRBV29-1 and TRBJ1-2; D might be TRBD1 (5 bases). Per germline, CDR1 SQVTM and CDR2 ANQGSEA. This CDR3 region has 12 residues. Trimming stripped 6 bases from V and 5 bases from J, with 13 bases between. The DNA of the CDR3 is TGCAGCGTCCAGGACGGGGGGTATGGCTACACCTTC. The encoded protein is CSVQDGGYGYTF.

This clone was recorded at least ten times. The rearrangement uses TRBV28 and TRBJ1-1, with a weak D call TRBD1 (5 bases). There are 14 residues in the CDR3. Germline lookup yields CDR1 MDHEN and CDR2 SYDVKM. Deletions cut 4 bases from V and 5 bases from J, with 14 bases between. CDR3 protein: CASSSGPGGTEAFF. The CDR3 DNA follows: TGTGCCAGCAGTTCCGGGCCCGGGGGGACTGAAGCTTTCTTT.

This clone is deemed medium-sized. In the same sample, other DNA sequences code for this CDR3. The chain couples TRBV11-2 to TRBJ2-7; no clear D. CDR1 and CDR2 (germline): SGHAT, FQNNGV. V shed 6 bases and J shed 1 base, with 16 bases lying between them. This CDR3 spans 15 amino acids. The CDR3 DNA sequence: TGTGCCAGCAGACTTGGCCCCATCTCATCCTACGAGCAGTACTTC. Translating gives CASRLGPISSYEQYF.

The chain combines TRBV2 with TRBJ1-5, with TRBD1 as a possible D gene (6 bases). Trimming took off 3 bases at V and 0 bases at J, with 15 bases between the two ends. This CDR3 is 17 amino acids long. Germline assignment: CDR1 SNHLY and CDR2 FYNNEI. The CDR3, as DNA: TGTGCCAGCAGTGACTGGACAGATACTTATAGCAATCAGCCCCAGCATTTT. Encoded protein: CASSDWTDTYSNQPQHF. Full variable domain (rest looked up from reference TRBV2 and TRBJ1-5): EPEVTQTPSHQVTQMGQEVILRCVPISNHLYFYWYRQILGQKVEFLVSFYNNEISEKSEIFDDQFSVERPDGSNFTLKIRSTKLEDSAMYFCASSDWTDTYSNQPQHFGDGTRLSIL.

By its share, this clone is medium-sized (0.01 to 0.1%). J is TRBJ1-2 and V is TRBV20-1; D gene ambiguous. CDR1 and CDR2 from the germline V gene are DFQATT and SNEGSKA (reference sequence). This CDR3 is 14 amino acids long. Trimming left V 0 bases short and J 3 bases short, with 11 bases between. CDR3 amino acids: CSARDDEADYGYTF. The CDR3 DNA follows: TGCAGTGCTAGAGATGATGAGGCAGACTATGGCTACACCTTC.

This clone was found many times. The rearrangement uses TRBV10-1 and TRBJ2-4; maybe TRBD1 (5 bases). V shed 3 bases and J shed 6 bases, with 9 bases lying between them. The CDR3 sequence is 13 residues long. Germline lookup yields CDR1 WNHNN and CDR2 SYGVQD (reference sequence). CDR3 protein: CASSDGQGNIQYF. The CDR3 DNA is TGCGCCAGCAGTGACGGTCAGGGAAACATTCAGTACTTC.

This clone appeared many times. The chain is built from TRBV5-4 and TRBJ2-2; 8 nucleotides align to TRBD1. With 7 bases clipped from V and 3 bases from J, the junction kept 8 bases outside the gene matches. The CDR3 is 15 residues long. The germline V gene encodes CDR1 SGHNT and CDR2 YYREEE (reference sequence). This CDR3 is CASSGGNEDTGELFF. CDR3 DNA: TGTGCCAGCTCAGGGGGCAACGAGGACACCGGGGAGCTGTTTTTT.

At least ten counts were recorded for this clone. J is TRBJ2-1 and V is TRBV6-1; unclear D gene. V lost 6 bases, J lost 6 bases, and 12 bases lay in between. The CDR3 is 13 residues long. Germline loops: CDR1 MNHNS, CDR2 SASEGT. In nucleotides, the CDR3 is TGTGCCAGCAGGGGTGCATGGGGCAATGAGCAGTTCTTC. Translation: CASRGAWGNEQFF.